This TCR beta chain was captured by sequencing in a study of shared clonotypes between healthy human individuals. Some 30,000 T cell genomes, or 200 to 250 ng DNA, went into the sorted-subset replicate PCRs. Only in-frame clones appear in the TCRdb table, and some are missing; sequencing was by immunoSEQ multiplex PCR. Of approximately 2.1 million clones listed, approximately 95% were seen once; the top ten hold roughly 0.36%. Trimming took 8 bases from V and 6 from J, leaving 15 bases between them. Per the germline V gene, CDR1 is SNHLY and CDR2 is FYNNEI. The CDR3 has 13 amino acids. CD4+ cells yielded CD45RA+ naive and CD45RA-negative memory subsets.

The sample was naive CD4+ T cells from PBMCs. Subset specified: CD45RA+ positively selected. The chain carries TRBV2 and TRBJ2-3, with D tentatively TRBD1 or TRBD2 (5 bases each). The receptor was derived from a man aged 18 to 35 in good health. Some clones in this sample may be carry-over from other donors' samples. The CDR3 here is CASGPKWGDTQYF. The DNA of the CDR3 is TGTGCCAGCGGACCTAAGTGGGGGGATACGCAGTATTTT.